The sample holds one count of the clone carrying this T cell receptor beta chain. The source of the sample is a study of shared clonotypes between healthy human individuals. Several immunoSEQ plates received, in even portions, the genomic DNA of each subset. The authors loaded around 200 ng DNA, 25,000 to 30,000 T cell genomes, into sorted-subset replicate PCRs. Produced via immunoSEQ multiplex PCR; TCRdb's table is partial and in-frame only. Here the sample spans more than 850,000 clones, approximately 78% being singletons. Donors were healthy HIV-negative adults without recent acute infections or vaccinations. Partitioning of CD4+ cells yielded a CD45RA+ naive subset and a CD45RA-negative memory subset. The CDR3 sequence is 13 residues long. From germline, CDR1 is LGHNT and CDR2 FRNRAP. V shed 8 bases and J shed 1 base, with 11 bases lying between them.

This chain joins TRBV12-5 and TRBJ2-5; weak D call: TRBD1 (6 bases). This clonotype was sampled from a man aged 18 to 30 in good health. Some clones in this sample may be carry-over from other donors' samples. The source material was memory CD4+ T cells from PBMCs. Subset specified: CD45RA-negative fraction. CDR3 nucleotide sequence: TGTGCTAGTCGGGGACACTCCCAAGAGACCCAGTACTTC. Translation: CASRGHSQETQYF.